Given below is one T cell receptor (beta chain) in context. The antigen it recognizes is unknown. One base away there is no much larger clone; base qualities are not given. RNA was extracted using the RNeasy kit, and about 0.45 to 1 ug of the RNA was reverse transcribed with random hexamers. The immunoSEQ multiplex PCR assay, which covers 54 Vbeta and 13 Jbeta segments, was used to amplify TCR beta CDR3 regions. PCR amplification bias was corrected using a synthetic template baseline for primer optimization and computational correction. In the paper's pipeline: Reads were annotated to V, D and J genes per IMGT and analyzed with immunoSEQ Analyzer, keeping only productive sequences. To calculate clonality, Shannon entropy was normalized by log2 of the number of productive unique sequences and then subtracted from one. Public and private clones were assessed among the 100 most prevalent clones of each patient and control. Clones were defined as Susac-specific if absent from the healthy and MS cohorts, from 1052 published viral clones and from other ImmuneACCESS disease sequences. TCRdb reprocessed the public reads (quality trimming at Q25 with fastp, clone calling with MiXCR) and kept in-frame beta chains. Each CDR3 protein gets just one entry, which takes the most common genes and DNA from the rows behind it. The V and J calls and clone size come from TCRdb's table, not from the authors' own analysis. The sample table records 150,000 to 200,000 distinct CDR3 sequences; roughly 95% of these occur just once. The biggest ten clones account for about 0.14% of the sample.

The germline V gene sets CDR1 to SQVTM and CDR2 to ANQGSEA. V loses 5 bases, J loses 7 bases, and the germline ends lie 11 bases apart. Counted from cysteine to phenylalanine, this CDR3 has 11 amino acids. Kept here is only the CDR3 DNA, which spans 33 bases and is read in frame from base 1. Peripheral blood CD8+ and CD4+ T cells from healthy donors, Susac syndrome patients and multiple sclerosis patients were profiled by high-throughput TCR beta sequencing. Healthy donors were age- and sex-matched controls. Bulk CD8+ and CD4+ T cells were purified by magnetic negative isolation, while CD8+ TEMRA cells were enriched using FACS. Blood was collected in EDTA tubes and processed within 24 hours, with PBMCs isolated through density gradient centrifugation. PBMCs intended for TCR sequencing were cryopreserved in liquid nitrogen and thawed later in a water bath at 37 degrees C. The sorted or isolated CD4+, CD8+ and CD8+ TEMRA cells had a purity of 90% or higher.

The record originates from a study of CD8 T cells in Susac syndrome (dated by TCRdb to about 2019). Background on the whole study: The study used repertoire sequencing to test whether antigen drove CD8+ T cell activation and differentiation in Susac syndrome.

On the study overall, not on this receptor specifically: The study acknowledged that relatively few individuals were included in the TCR sequencing and HLA analysis.

Sequenced: CD4+ T cells from PBMCs. The chain joins TRBV29-1 to TRBJ1-1, with an unclear D gene assignment. This clonotype was sampled from a human donor in good health. The CDR3 reads as follows: CSVTDGNEAFF. The bases read TGCAGCGTTACGGACGGGAATGAAGCTTTCTTT. Joined to the reference TRBV29-1 and TRBJ1-1 proteins, this CDR3 gives the full variable domain: SAVISQKPSRDICQRGTSLTIQCQVDSQVTMMFWYRQQPGQSLTLIATANQGSEATYESGFVIDKFPISRPNLTFSTLTVSNMSPEDSSIYLCSVTDGNEAFFGQGTRLTVV.